These 4 T cell receptor beta chains share one sample of origin, sequenced in a study of T cells after yellow fever vaccination. TCRdb fed the 5' RACE reads into MiXCR, producing one record per CDR3 protein. The data show 550,000 or so distinct CDR3 sequences, about 19% seen once. The input for sequencing was PBMCs, taken 15 days after the yellow fever booster vaccination. These receptors were taken from a man aged 25-40 years who received the YFV17D yellow fever vaccine.

This clonotype was detected only a few times. The chain uses TRBV5-1 and TRBJ1-1, with 7 bases lining up with TRBD1. CDR1 and CDR2 (germline): SGHRS, YFSETQ. V shed 1 base and J 0 bases; nucleotides not matched to a gene: 3. The CDR3 has 15 residues. CDR3 protein: CASSLTGDLNTEAFF. CDR3 bases: TGCGCCAGCAGCTTGACAGGGGATCTGAACACTGAAGCTTTCTTT.

This chain connects TRBV7-3 to TRBJ1-2; 9 bases line up with TRBD1. The trim removed 5 bases at V and 4 bases at J, leaving 8 bases unmatched. This CDR3 has 15 residues. Germline V CDR1 and CDR2: SGHTA, FQGTGA. CDR3 loop: CASSPSTGGSYGYTF. The CDR3 DNA reads as TGTGCCAGCAGCCCTTCGACAGGGGGAAGCTATGGCTACACCTTC.

This clonotype was picked up a small number of times. The gene calls are TRBV4-1 and TRBJ2-3; 16 bases match TRBD2. Germline CDR1 is MGHRA and CDR2 is YSYEKL. J gave up 6 bases and V 3 bases, and 9 bases lay outside the gene matches. The CDR3 runs to 18 residues. CDR3 sequence reads: CASSQTGTSGRGTDTQYF. CDR3 sequence (DNA): TGCGCCAGCAGCCAGACAGGGACTAGCGGGAGGGGGACGGATACGCAGTATTTT.

This chain joins TRBV6-5 and TRBJ2-5; 9 bases align to TRBD1. Germline assignment: CDR1 MNHEY and CDR2 SVGAGI. This CDR3 spans 15 amino acids. Trimming removed 0 bases from V and 5 bases from J; junction bases left unmatched: 4. The CDR3 reads CASSYSPGTGETQYF. The CDR3 DNA sequence: TGTGCCAGCAGTTACTCCCCCGGGACAGGGGAGACCCAGTACTTC.